The TCR beta chain described here comes from a study of T cell responses to AZD1222 COVID-19 vaccine. This table comes from immunoSEQ multiplex PCR, and its TCRdb copy is limited to in-frame clones, with some not included. This table holds some 100,000 clones, over 75% found once. This clone was observed a handful of times. The starting material was peripheral blood, obtained on day 0 of MenACWY control vaccination. This clonotype originated in an adult in good health.

The CDR3, as DNA: TGCGCCAGCAGCCTTAGTCCTATACGCGGTGACGAGCAGTACTTC. It specifies CASSLSPIRGDEQYF. The chain uses TRBV4-1 and TRBJ2-7; no clear D gene. Germline CDR1 and CDR2: MGHRA and YSYEKL. V was clipped by 4 bases and J by 5 bases, with 18 bases between them. The CDR3 has 15 residues.